Listed below are T cell receptor beta chains from one sample, sequenced in a study of T-cell reconstitution after alpha-beta-depleted transplantation in children. TCRdb called the PCR reads again in MiXCR, with one record for every CDR3 protein. Among almost 250,000 distinct CDR3 sequences, 25% were seen once, and the ten largest hold 2% to 3%. Sequenced material: PBMCs, taken before TCRalphabeta/CD19-depleted stem cell transplant. These receptors were obtained from a girl aged 2 to 10 with Fanconi anemia, due to receive a stem cell transplant. Each CDR3 is given with its conserved first and last residue. Each record gives: V gene, D gene, clone size, J gene, CDR3 protein, CDR3 DNA. The D gene is left open where the match is weak. The size entry is marked missing in some rows and otherwise reads once, few, many or a size class.

V: TRBV7-2
D: NA
size: NA
J: TRBJ2-2
CDR3: CASSFHHTGELFF
DNA: TGTGCCAGCAGCTTTCATCACACCGGGGAGCTGTTTTTT

V: TRBV6-5
D: NA
size: many
J: TRBJ2-2
CDR3: CASSFRGVYTGELFF
DNA: TGTGCCAGTAGTTTTAGGGGGGTATACACCGGGGAGCTGTTTTTT

V: TRBV6-5
D: NA
size: many
J: TRBJ2-7
CDR3: CASSFFLEGEQYF
DNA: TGTGCCAGCAGTTTTTTTCTCGAGGGCGAGCAGTACTTC

V: TRBV7-3
D: NA
size: NA
J: TRBJ2-3
CDR3: CASSLNLDTQYF
DNA: TGTGCCAGCAGCTTAAATTTAGATACGCAGTATTTT

V: TRBV29-1
D: TRBD1
size: few
J: TRBJ2-6
CDR3: CSVGQGHSGANVLTF
DNA: TGCAGCGTTGGACAGGGACACTCTGGGGCCAACGTCCTGACTTTC

V: TRBV28
D: NA
size: once
J: TRBJ2-7
CDR3: CASSLEVSYEQYF
DNA: TGTGCCAGCAGTTTAGAAGTCTCCTACGAGCAGTACTTC

V: TRBV6-2/TRBV6-3
D: NA
size: NA
J: TRBJ2-3
CDR3: CASSYSLARGTLRTDTQYF
DNA: TGTGCCAGCAGTTACTCCTTAGCAAGGGGGACGTTGCGGACAGATACGCAGTATTTT

V: TRBV24-1
D: TRBD2
size: many
J: TRBJ2-1
CDR3: CATSDRTSGSYNEQFF
DNA: TGTGCCACCAGTGATCGGACTAGCGGGAGTTACAATGAGCAGTTCTTC

V: TRBV7-3
D: NA
size: few
J: TRBJ2-7
CDR3: CASSLGPRGSYEQYF
DNA: TGTGCCAGCAGCTTAGGGCCCAGGGGTTCCTACGAGCAGTACTTC

V: TRBV5-5
D: TRBD1
size: many
J: TRBJ2-5
CDR3: CASSSTDARDRRKETQYF
DNA: TGTGCCAGCAGCTCTACAGATGCCCGGGACAGGAGAAAAGAGACCCAGTACTTC

V: TRBV29-1
D: TRBD1
size: many
J: TRBJ2-1
CDR3: CSVERTGEQFF
DNA: TGCAGCGTGGAGAGGACAGGCGAGCAGTTCTTC

V: TRBV12-3/TRBV12-4
D: TRBD1
size: many
J: TRBJ2-3
CDR3: CASSLGPGQVTDTQYF
DNA: TGTGCCAGCAGTTTAGGTCCGGGACAGGTCACAGATACGCAGTATTTT

V: TRBV20-1
D: NA
size: few
J: TRBJ2-7
CDR3: CSANQGYEQYF
DNA: TGCAGTGCCAACCAGGGCTACGAGCAGTACTTC

V: TRBV19
D: NA
size: NA
J: TRBJ2-7
CDR3: CASSKERSGGQYF
DNA: TGTGCCAGTAGTAAGGAGCGGAGTGGGGGGCAGTACTTC

V: TRBV5-5
D: NA
size: NA
J: TRBJ2-3
CDR3: CASSLREFSTDTQYF
DNA: TGTGCCAGCAGCTTGAGAGAGTTTAGCACAGATACGCAGTATTTT

V: TRBV29-1
D: TRBD2
size: many
J: TRBJ2-1
CDR3: CSVAIGGGSGINEQFF
DNA: TGCAGCGTTGCCATCGGTGGCGGGAGCGGGATCAATGAGCAGTTCTTC

V: TRBV7-3
D: TRBD2
size: NA
J: TRBJ2-1
CDR3: CASSLTVAGGRYNEQFF
DNA: TGTGCCAGCAGCTTAACGGTAGCGGGGGGGCGGTACAATGAGCAGTTCTTC

V: TRBV29-1
D: NA
size: many
J: TRBJ2-5
CDR3: CSVGNFQETQYF
DNA: TGCAGCGTTGGGAACTTCCAAGAGACCCAGTACTTC

V: TRBV29-1
D: TRBD2
size: few
J: TRBJ2-1
CDR3: CTGTSGEEEQFF
DNA: TGCACCGGGACTAGCGGGGAGGAGGAGCAGTTCTTC

V: TRBV20-1
D: TRBD1
size: many
J: TRBJ2-3
CDR3: CSAIIPDRASTDTQYF
DNA: TGCAGTGCTATAATACCTGACAGGGCGAGCACAGATACGCAGTATTTT

V: TRBV28
D: NA
size: NA
J: TRBJ2-5
CDR3: CASTRGGQETQYF
DNA: TGTGCCAGCACCAGAGGGGGTCAAGAGACCCAGTACTTC

V: TRBV5-1
D: NA
size: NA
J: TRBJ2-5
CDR3: CASSSVGRQETQYF
DNA: TGCGCCAGCAGCTCCGTCGGCAGGCAAGAGACCCAGTACTTC

V: TRBV20-1
D: NA
size: NA
J: TRBJ2-5
CDR3: CSANSRMVSETQYF
DNA: TGCAGTGCTAACAGCAGGATGGTATCAGAGACCCAGTACTTC

V: TRBV2
D: NA
size: once
J: TRBJ2-3
CDR3: CASRPGHTRTDTQYF
DNA: TGTGCCAGCAGACCGGGACATACTCGCACAGATACGCAGTATTTT

V: TRBV5-1
D: NA
size: many
J: TRBJ2-6
CDR3: CASSLGSGANVLTF
DNA: TGCGCCAGCAGCTTGGGTTCTGGGGCCAACGTCCTGACTTTC

V: TRBV29-1
D: TRBD1
size: many
J: TRBJ2-4
CDR3: CSVPTGQGNWNIQYF
DNA: TGCAGCGTGCCAACGGGACAGGGTAACTGGAACATTCAGTACTTC

V: TRBV27
D: NA
size: NA
J: TRBJ2-1
CDR3: CASRTDLVGESINNEQFF
DNA: TGTGCCAGCAGAACGGATTTGGTAGGGGAGAGTATAAACAATGAGCAGTTCTTC